The 19 T cell receptor beta chains given below trace back to one sample, sequenced in a study of T cell repertoires in cytomegalovirus infection. TCRdb recomputed calls from the reads with MiXCR, one row per CDR3 protein. The data contain 740,000 or so distinct CDR3 sequences, roughly 36% of them singletons. Source material: PBMCs. The receptor source for this set is a human donor in good health (CMV status not recorded). Some clones in this sample may be carry-over from other donors' samples.

The chain recombines TRBV28 with TRBJ2-7; 7 bases fit TRBD2. J gave up 2 bases and V 6 bases, and 10 bases lay outside the gene matches. The CDR3 runs 15 residues. CDR1 is MDHEN, CDR2 SYDVKM, per germline. The CDR3 DNA follows: TGTGCCAGCAGACTTACTAGCGCCGCACCCTACGAGCAGTACTTC. As protein: CASRLTSAAPYEQYF.

This clonotype was seen a handful of times. The V and J genes are TRBV12-5 and TRBJ1-2; D is ambiguous. V was trimmed by 5 bases and J by 4 bases, leaving 14 bases between them. CDR3 length: 14 residues. The V gene's germline CDR1 is LGHNT and CDR2 FRNRAP. CDR3 loop: CASGPASGSYGYTF. The CDR3 DNA reads TGTGCTAGTGGTCCCGCGTCGGGGTCCTATGGCTACACCTTC.

This clonotype was seen only a few times. This sequence joins TRBV5-6 and TRBJ2-3; TRBD2 matches 13 bases. Germline V gene sequence: CDR1 SGHDT, CDR2 YYEEEE. The CDR3 is made up of 17 amino acids. V shed 2 bases and J 6 bases; nucleotides not matched to a gene: 9. The CDR3 loop is CASSLRTSGSGTDTQYF. The CDR3, as DNA: TGTGCCAGCAGCTTAAGGACTAGCGGGAGTGGAACGGATACGCAGTATTTT. Together with reference TRBV5-6 and TRBJ2-3, the CDR3 gives the full variable domain: DAGVTQSPTHLIKTRGQQVTLRCSPKSGHDTVSWYQQALGQGPQFIFQYYEEEERQRGNFPDRFSGHQFPNYSSELNVNALLLGDSALYLCASSLRTSGSGTDTQYFGPGTRLTVL.

V gene TRBV20-1 combines with J gene TRBJ1-3; a possible D gene is TRBD1 (5 bases). Looked up from germline, CDR1 is DFQATT and CDR2 is SNEGSKA (reference sequence). V dropped 5 bases and J dropped 0 bases, with 23 bases sitting between them. The CDR3 runs 18 residues. The CDR3 DNA sequence: TGCAGTGCTGGAAGGGCAGGGTGGGGCCAGAGCTCTGGAAACACCATATATTTT. It encodes CSAGRAGWGQSSGNTIYF.

This clonotype has more than one count but fewer than ten. The V call is TRBV19, the J call TRBJ2-5; 7 bases fit TRBD1. This CDR3 is 17 amino acids long. Germline CDR1 LNHDA, CDR2 SQIVND (reference sequence). With 6 bases clipped from V and 2 bases from J, the junction kept 15 bases outside the gene matches. This CDR3 reads CASSGPLNRGFQETQYF. In DNA form, the CDR3 reads TGTGCCAGTAGCGGCCCCCTTAACAGGGGATTTCAAGAGACCCAGTACTTC.

V is TRBV18 and J is TRBJ2-7; no reliable D call. This CDR3 region has 15 residues. CDR1 KGHSH and CDR2 LQKENI come from the germline V gene. Trimming removed 6 bases from V and 2 bases from J, with 17 bases in between. CDR3 in DNA: TGTGCCAGCTCGCCAACAGCCGCACTTCCCTACGAGCAGTACTTC. It encodes CASSPTAALPYEQYF.

Only a few counts were recorded for this clonotype. The rearrangement joins TRBV4-1 to TRBJ1-2; D ambiguous. Between the trimmed V and J ends, which lost 0 bases and 5 bases, there was a span of 13 bases. Germline CDR1 is MGHRA and CDR2 is YSYEKL. The CDR3 covers 15 residues. The CDR3 reads CASSQDTTELYGYTF. CDR3 nucleotides: TGCGCCAGCAGCCAAGATACTACAGAACTTTATGGCTACACCTTC.

The chain couples TRBV19 to TRBJ2-3; no clear D gene. The CDR3 consists of 16 residues. V lost 5 bases and J lost 0, with 15 bases in between. Germline-derived CDR1 and CDR2 are LNHDA and SQIVND (reference sequence). CDR3 nucleotides: TGTGCCAGTAGTCTAGGTGCCTCAACTAGCACAGATACGCAGTATTTT. Residues: CASSLGASTSTDTQYF. The whole variable domain, remainder taken from reference TRBV19 and TRBJ2-3, is DGGITQSPKYLFRKEGQNVTLSCEQNLNHDAMYWYRQDPGQGLRLIYYSQIVNDFQKGDIAEGYSVSREKKESFPLTVTSAQKNPTAFYLCASSLGASTSTDTQYFGPGTRLTVL.

Comment on this clonotype: A much bigger clone sits one base away, suggesting this may be a read error. The rearrangement uses TRBV7-2 and TRBJ1-2; D perhaps matches TRBD1 (5 bases). The length of the CDR3 is 13 residues. Germline-derived CDR1 and CDR2 are SGHTA and FQGNSA. Trimming stripped 0 bases from V and 9 bases from J, with 11 bases between. The CDR3 loop is CASSLARDYSYTF. In nucleotides, the CDR3 is TGTGCCAGCAGCTTAGCCAGGGATTACAGCTACACCTTC.

This clonotype appeared a single time. The chain employs TRBV20-1 and TRBJ2-7, with D perhaps TRBD2 (6 bases). This CDR3 region has 13 residues. Germline assignment: CDR1 DFQATT and CDR2 SNEGSKA (reference sequence). V lost 2 bases and J lost 0, with 8 bases in between. CDR3 loop: CSARRDFSYEQYF. The CDR3 DNA reads as TGCAGTGCTAGAAGGGACTTCTCCTACGAGCAGTACTTC.

This clonotype occurred many times. The genes are TRBV7-2 and TRBJ1-5, with 8 nucleotides matching TRBD1. From germline, CDR1 is SGHTA and CDR2 FQGNSA. This CDR3 has 15 residues. With V trimmed by 6 bases and J by 5 bases, 9 bases remained unmatched. This CDR3 is CASRAGQAPDQPQHF. The CDR3 region has the DNA TGTGCCAGCAGAGCGGGACAGGCCCCTGATCAGCCCCAGCATTTT.

This sequence joins TRBV15 and TRBJ1-2, with unresolved D. The ends were cut back, 3 bases at V and 2 bases at J, with 13 bases in the middle. Germline CDR1 and CDR2: LNHNV and YYDKDF (reference sequence). The CDR3 extends over 15 amino acids. In DNA form, the CDR3 reads TGTGCCACCAGCAGTGTTCGTGAGAAAAACTATGGCTACACCTTC. Its protein product is CATSSVREKNYGYTF. The whole variable domain, filled in from reference TRBV15 and TRBJ1-2, reads DAMVIQNPRYQVTQFGKPVTLSCSQTLNHNVMYWYQQKSSQAPKLLFHYYDKDFNNEADTPDNFQSRRPNTSFCFLDIRSPGLGDTAMYLCATSSVREKNYGYTFGSGTRLTVV.

The chain employs TRBV20-1 and TRBJ2-1; TRBD2 aligns across 10 bases. CDR3 size: 16 residues. V trimming: 1 base; J trimming: 3 bases; junction bases outside the gene matches: 6. CDR1 and CDR2 (germline): DFQATT, SNEGSKA (reference sequence). The CDR3, as DNA: TGCAGTGCTAGAGTGGCTAGCGGGAGCGGCTACAATGAGCAGTTCTTC. Encoded protein: CSARVASGSGYNEQFF.

This clonotype has at least ten counts. This sequence joins TRBV12-3 or TRBV12-4 and TRBJ2-2; D possibly matches TRBD1 or TRBD2 (5 bases each). The CDR3 totals 15 residues. V shed 6 bases and J shed 2 bases, with 13 bases lying between them. The chain's CDR3 is CASSGTSENTGELFF. CDR3 coding DNA: TGTGCCAGCAGCGGGACGTCAGAAAACACCGGGGAGCTGTTTTTT.

This clonotype was picked up a small number of times. The chain carries TRBV7-9 and TRBJ2-7; D is unresolved. The V gene's germline CDR1 is SEHNR and CDR2 FQNEAQ (reference sequence). V shed 5 bases and J shed 2 bases, with 13 bases lying between them. This CDR3 has 14 amino acids. This chain's CDR3 is CASSPTGLPYEQYF. The CDR3 DNA is TGTGCCAGCAGCCCCACCGGTTTACCCTACGAGCAGTACTTC. The full variable domain, in which reference TRBV7-9 and TRBJ2-7 provide the parts outside the CDR3, is DTGVSQNPRHKITKRGQNVTFRCDPISEHNRLYWYRQTLGQGPEFLTYFQNEAQLEKSRLLSDRFSAERPKGSFSTLEIQRTEQGDSAMYLCASSPTGLPYEQYFGPGTRLTVT.

The chain recombines TRBV25-1 with TRBJ1-4; TRBD1 is a possible D gene (6 bases). Germline CDR1 reads MGHDK; CDR2 reads SYGVNS. The V end lost 4 bases, the J end lost 5 bases, and 14 bases lay between the germline ends. This CDR3 comprises 15 residues. In DNA, the CDR3 is TGTGCCAGCAGTGTAAGAACAGGGTTAAATGAAAAACTGTTTTTT. Translation: CASSVRTGLNEKLFF.

V is TRBV7-6 and J is TRBJ2-5; no clear D. Trimming removed 5 bases from V and 4 bases from J, with 11 bases in between. The CDR3 totals 13 residues. CDR1 SGHVS and CDR2 FNYEAQ come from the germline V gene. This CDR3 is CASSQKSGETQYF. CDR3 bases: TGTGCCAGCAGCCAGAAATCGGGAGAGACCCAGTACTTC.

Turning to this clonotype: Sequence at one end of the junction differs from germline and may be a read error. CDR3 sequence reads: CASRGGRETHYF. CDR3 DNA sequence: TGTGCCAGCAGAGGGGGCAGAGAGACCCATTACTTC. The chain combines TRBV2 with TRBJ2-5; 7 bases fit TRBD1. Germline CDR1 and CDR2: SNHLY and FYNNEI. The CDR3 consists of 12 residues.

The V call is TRBV7-6, the J call TRBJ2-1, with TRBD1 identical over 10 bases. The CDR3 is 16 amino acids. Trimming cost V 2 bases and J 6 bases; bases outside gene matches: 7. Per the germline V gene, CDR1 is SGHVS and CDR2 is FNYEAQ. Here the CDR3 DNA reads TGTGCCAGCAGCTTAAAAAATAGGACAGGGGGCAATGAGCAGTTCTTC. Translated, it gives CASSLKNRTGGNEQFF.